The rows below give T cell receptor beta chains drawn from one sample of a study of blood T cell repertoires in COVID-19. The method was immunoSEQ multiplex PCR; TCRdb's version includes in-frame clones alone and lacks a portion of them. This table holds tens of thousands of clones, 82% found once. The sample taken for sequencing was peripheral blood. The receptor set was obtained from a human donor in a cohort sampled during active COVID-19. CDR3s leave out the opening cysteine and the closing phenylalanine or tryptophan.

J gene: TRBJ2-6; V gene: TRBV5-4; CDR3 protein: ASSLGGVEANVLT
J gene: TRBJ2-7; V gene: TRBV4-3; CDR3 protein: ASSQQQGPYEQY
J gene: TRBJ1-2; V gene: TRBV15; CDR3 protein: ATSRDQGSYYGYT
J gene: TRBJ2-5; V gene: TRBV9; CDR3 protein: ASSGPLAGGIETQY
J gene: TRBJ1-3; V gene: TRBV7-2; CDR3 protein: ASSLYAAAGSGNTIY
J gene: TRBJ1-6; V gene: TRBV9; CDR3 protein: ASSVVQSNSPLH
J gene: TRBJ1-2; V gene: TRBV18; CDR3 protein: ASSSGTGPYGYT
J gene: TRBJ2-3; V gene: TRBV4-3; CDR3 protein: ASSHNPPGQGTDTQY
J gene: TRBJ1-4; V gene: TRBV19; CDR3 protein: ASSPTGTGIEKLF
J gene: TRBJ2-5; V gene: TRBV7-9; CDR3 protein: ASSLYRETQY
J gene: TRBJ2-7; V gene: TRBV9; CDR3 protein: ASSVGTGGFYEQY
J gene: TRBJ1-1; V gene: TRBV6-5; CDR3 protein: ASNHYAGGNTEAF
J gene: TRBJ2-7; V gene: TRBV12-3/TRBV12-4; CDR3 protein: VRMWDRDYEQY
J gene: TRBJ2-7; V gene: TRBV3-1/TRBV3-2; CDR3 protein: ASYSYEQY
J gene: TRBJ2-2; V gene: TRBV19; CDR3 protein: ASGSGTDTGELF
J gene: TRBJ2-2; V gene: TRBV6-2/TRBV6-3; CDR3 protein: ASSWTVNTGELF
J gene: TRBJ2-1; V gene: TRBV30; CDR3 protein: ACGDREQF
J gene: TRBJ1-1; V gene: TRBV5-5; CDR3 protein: ASSLDPAGTEAF
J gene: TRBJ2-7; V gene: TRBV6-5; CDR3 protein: ASSLRQGNEQY
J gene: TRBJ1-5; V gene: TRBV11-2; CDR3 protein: ASSRGGSSQPQH
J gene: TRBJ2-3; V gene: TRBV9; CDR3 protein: ASSEDGSPTDTQY
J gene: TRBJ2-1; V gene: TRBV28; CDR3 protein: ASRLPGTGGGEQF
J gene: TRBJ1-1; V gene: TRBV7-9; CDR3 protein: ASSLGQGDSTEAF
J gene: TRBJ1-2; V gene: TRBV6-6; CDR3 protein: ASRSPDRGGADGYT
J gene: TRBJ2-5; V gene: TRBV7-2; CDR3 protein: ASSLGLAGYQETQY
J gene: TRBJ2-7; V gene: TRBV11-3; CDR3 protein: ASSLGGGYYEQY
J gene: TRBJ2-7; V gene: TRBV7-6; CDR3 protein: ASSLVVRAGGPSYEQY
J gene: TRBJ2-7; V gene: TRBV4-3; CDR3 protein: ASSQDYRGLGYEQY
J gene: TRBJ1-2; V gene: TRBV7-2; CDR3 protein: ASSLDRGNYGYT